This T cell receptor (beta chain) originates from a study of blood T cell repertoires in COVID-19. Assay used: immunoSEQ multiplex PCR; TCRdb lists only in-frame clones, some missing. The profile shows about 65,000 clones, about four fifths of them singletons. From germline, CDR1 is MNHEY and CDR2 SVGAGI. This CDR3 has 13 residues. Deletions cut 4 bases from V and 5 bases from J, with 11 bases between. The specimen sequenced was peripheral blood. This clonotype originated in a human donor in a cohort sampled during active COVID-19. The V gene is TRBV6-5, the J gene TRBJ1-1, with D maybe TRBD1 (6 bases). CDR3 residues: CASSSLRGTEAFF. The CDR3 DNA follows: TGTGCCAGCAGTTCCCTAAGGGGGACTGAAGCTTTCTTT.